The sequence of this TCR beta chain was determined in a study of shared clonotypes between healthy human individuals. General study results and limits: A handful of donors showed sharing of approximately 5% of naive CD4 clonotypes.

Positively selected for CCR7, the CD45RO-negative cells used as naive CD8 cells excluded terminally differentiated effector memory CD45RA+ cells. Donors comprised healthy HIV-negative adults lacking recent acute infections or vaccinations. Deep-level assay runs were performed. Methods used by the authors: For the immunoSEQ data, sequences were junction-only without quality scores, so filtering differed. Measured with immunoSEQ multiplex PCR; TCRdb has only the in-frame clones, and not every one. V and J calls and clone size are as listed in that table; D and trimming were resolved from the DNA. Of 550,000 to 600,000 clones in the sample, about 98% were seen once. As for this clone: What it binds is not known.

The sequenced material came from naive CD8+ T cells sorted from blood. The receptor was derived from a man aged 25 to 40 in good health.

The CDR3 reads CASSEDSRGTYEQYF. The CDR3 DNA reads TGTGCCAGCAGTGAAGACTCCAGGGGAACCTACGAGCAGTACTTC. The rearrangement joins TRBV6-1 to TRBJ2-7; the D gene is possibly TRBD1 (6 bases). This CDR3 is built from 15 residues. Germline V gene sequence: CDR1 MNHNS, CDR2 SASEGT. The V end was cut by 1 base, the J end by 2 bases, with 12 bases between.